The 3 T cell receptor beta chains listed next were all sequenced from one sample in a study of a mutant IDH1 vaccine in newly diagnosed glioma. Time point noted: week 5, during vaccination. Every vaccine dose comprised 300 ug of mutant IDH1 20-mer peptide plus topical imiquimod. TCRdb keeps only in-frame clones here, not all; method: immunoSEQ multiplex PCR. The sample includes 38,000 or so clones, just over 90% seen only once; the top ten take 2% to 3%. Their target antigens are unknown. The input for sequencing was PBMCs, taken from a glioma patient whose treatment included an IDH1 peptide vaccine. These receptors were collected from a man aged 50-59 years with glioma.

The chain combines TRBV5-1 with TRBJ1-1; D remains unclear. Trimming left V 5 bases short and J 0 bases short, with 8 bases between. The CDR3 is 13 residues long. The germline V gene encodes CDR1 SGHRS and CDR2 YFSETQ. The DNA of the CDR3 is TGCGCCAGCAGACCGGGCCTGAACACTGAAGCTTTCTTT. Translated, it gives CASRPGLNTEAFF. Variable domain in full (rest from reference TRBV5-1 and TRBJ1-1): KAGVTQTPRYLIKTRGQQVTLSCSPISGHRSVSWYQQTPGQGLQFLFEYFSETQRNKGNFPGRFSGRQFSNSRSEMNVSTLELGDSALYLCASRPGLNTEAFFGQGTRLTVV.

The chain links TRBV6-6 to TRBJ1-1, with D perhaps matching TRBD1 (6 bases). CDR1 and CDR2 (germline): MNHNY, SVGAGI (reference sequence). The CDR3 spans 13 residues. Trimming shortened V by 8 bases and J by 4 bases, and 14 bases separated the two germline ends. As DNA, the CDR3 is TGTGCCAGCGCCATTGCGACAGGCACTGAAGCTTTCTTT. Its protein product is CASAIATGTEAFF.

J is TRBJ2-2 and V is TRBV6-1, with D possibly being TRBD1 (5 bases). This CDR3 region has 16 residues. V was pared by 4 bases and J by 6 bases, with 18 bases between. Germline V gene lookup returns CDR1 MNHNS and CDR2 SASEGT. CDR3 protein: CASSAQDPGFPGELFF. The CDR3 region has the DNA TGTGCCAGCAGTGCACAGGACCCCGGGTTTCCCGGGGAGCTGTTTTTT.